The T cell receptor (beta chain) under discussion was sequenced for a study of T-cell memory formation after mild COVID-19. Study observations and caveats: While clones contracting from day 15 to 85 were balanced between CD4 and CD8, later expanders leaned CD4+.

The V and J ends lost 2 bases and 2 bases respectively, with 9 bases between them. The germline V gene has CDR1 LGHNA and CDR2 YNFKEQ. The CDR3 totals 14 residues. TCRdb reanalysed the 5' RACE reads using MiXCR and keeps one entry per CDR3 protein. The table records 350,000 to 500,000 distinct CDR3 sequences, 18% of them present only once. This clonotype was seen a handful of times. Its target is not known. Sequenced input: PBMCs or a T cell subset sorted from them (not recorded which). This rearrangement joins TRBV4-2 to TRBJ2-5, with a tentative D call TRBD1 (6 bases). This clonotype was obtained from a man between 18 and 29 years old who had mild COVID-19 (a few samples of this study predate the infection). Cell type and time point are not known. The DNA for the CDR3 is TGTGCCAGCAGCCAACTCGACAGGCAAGAGACCCAGTACTTC. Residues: CASSQLDRQETQYF.